A single sample is the source of the 27 T cell receptor beta chains below, sequenced in a study of molecular identifiers for immune sequencing clone quantification. TCRdb called the PCR reads again in MiXCR, with one record for every CDR3 protein. The repertoire holds a few hundred thousand distinct CDR3 sequences, with roughly 24% as singletons. Sample: naive CD8+ T cells from blood, with Jurkat cell RNA spiked in. Regarding subset: FACS-sorted CD8+CD4-CCR7+CD45RA+ naive T cells. Source of these receptors: a human donor in good health. Some libraries in this study had Jurkat cell RNA spiked in.

This clonotype has a handful of counts. The chain carries TRBV9 and TRBJ2-7; D unresolved. V lost 2 bases and J lost 3, with 9 bases in between. This CDR3 spans 13 amino acids. Germline CDR1 SGDLS, CDR2 YYNGEE. CDR3 coding DNA: TGTGCCAGCAGCGTTTCCCCTAGCTACGAGCAGTACTTC. It specifies CASSVSPSYEQYF.

This clonotype was observed a few times. This chain joins TRBV29-1 and TRBJ1-2; D call uncertain. Germline V lookup: CDR1 SQVTM, CDR2 ANQGSEA. Trimming stripped 0 bases from V and 3 bases from J, with 14 bases between. This CDR3 comprises 15 residues. CDR3 sequence: CSVEDRSGGYYGYTF. Here the CDR3 DNA reads TGCAGCGTTGAAGATAGAAGCGGTGGGTACTATGGCTACACCTTC.

In the case of this clonotype: This may be a read error, as it is one base from a much larger clone. The chain has TRBV7-8 and TRBJ2-3; D is undetermined. The CDR3 runs to 15 residues. Germline CDR1 SGHVS, CDR2 FQNEAQ. V gave up 4 bases and J gave up 0 bases, with 11 bases separating them. CDR3 in DNA: TGTGCCAGCAGCTCGACCGAGACTAGCACAGATACGCAGTATTTT. Translating gives CASSSTETSTDTQYF.

The sample holds a few counts of this clonotype. J is TRBJ2-7 and V is TRBV14, with 7 positions matching TRBD1. The V gene's germline CDR1 is SGHDN and CDR2 FVKESK. This CDR3 has 14 residues. The V gene end was trimmed by 3 bases and the J gene end by 4 bases; junction bases not matched to a gene: 6. The CDR3 coding sequence is TGTGCCAGCAGCCAGCACAGGGGAACATACGAGCAGTACTTC. It encodes CASSQHRGTYEQYF. Full variable domain (rest looked up from reference TRBV14 and TRBJ2-7): EAGVTQFPSHSVIEKGQTVTLRCDPISGHDNLYWYRRVMGKEIKFLLHFVKESKQDESGMPNNRFLAERTGGTYSTLKVQPAELEDSGVYFCASSQHRGTYEQYFGPGTRLTVT.

The chain couples TRBV4-3 to TRBJ2-7, with D possibly being TRBD2 (5 bases). V lost 2 bases to trimming and J lost 3 bases, with 14 bases between them. CDR3 length: 15 amino acids. Germline V gene lookup returns CDR1 LGHNA and CDR2 YSLEER. The CDR3: CASSQHLGAGYEQYF. DNA for the CDR3: TGCGCCAGCAGCCAACATCTCGGTGCGGGCTACGAGCAGTACTTC.

The chain is built from TRBV7-3 and TRBJ2-1; possible D gene TRBD1, 6 bases. Germline-derived CDR1 and CDR2 are SGHTA and FQGTGA. With 4 bases removed from V and 7 bases from J, the gap between germline ends came to 11 bases. CDR3 size: 13 residues. CDR3 in DNA: TGTGCCAGCAGCTGGGCAGGGGCAAATGAGCAGTTCTTC. Translating gives CASSWAGANEQFF.

This clonotype was detected a few times. The rearrangement joins TRBV14 to TRBJ1-1; possibly TRBD1 for D (5 bases). Per the germline V gene, CDR1 is SGHDN and CDR2 is FVKESK. This CDR3 comprises 18 residues. V was shortened by 1 base and J by 1 base, with 19 bases between the two germline ends. CDR3 amino acids: CASSQVYWTQFGNTEAFF. In DNA form, the CDR3 reads TGTGCCAGCAGCCAAGTTTATTGGACACAGTTTGGGAACACTGAAGCTTTCTTT. The variable domain in full, with the rest retrieved from reference TRBV14 and TRBJ1-1, is EAGVTQFPSHSVIEKGQTVTLRCDPISGHDNLYWYRRVMGKEIKFLLHFVKESKQDESGMPNNRFLAERTGGTYSTLKVQPAELEDSGVYFCASSQVYWTQFGNTEAFFGQGTRLTVV.

This clonotype has more than one count but fewer than ten. CDR3 amino acids: CSARSGGSVWSYEQYF. CDR3 nucleotide sequence: TGCAGTGCTAGATCGGGAGGTTCTGTATGGTCCTACGAGCAGTACTTC. The gene calls are TRBV20-1 and TRBJ2-7; 7 positions match TRBD2. Germline trimming cut 2 bases from V and 1 base from J; bases unmatched to any gene: 11. Germline V gene sequence: CDR1 DFQATT, CDR2 SNEGSKA (reference sequence). CDR3 length: 16 amino acids.

Points on this clonotype: A much larger clone is a single base away; this may be a read error. This rearrangement joins TRBV4-2 to TRBJ1-4; 7 bases agree with TRBD1. CDR3 size: 17 residues. Germline V gene data show CDR1 as LGHNA and CDR2 as YNFKEQ. CDR3 amino acids: CAGSQDIQTGPNEKLFF. The DNA of the CDR3 is TGTGCCGGCAGCCAAGATATACAGACAGGGCCTAATGAAAAACTGTTTTTT.

In the case of this clonotype: This could be a read error, since a much larger clone is one nucleotide away. J is TRBJ2-2 and V is TRBV9; 14 bases line up with TRBD2. This CDR3 spans 16 amino acids. Germline CDR1 and CDR2: SGDLS and YYNGEE. With V trimmed by 4 bases and J by 8 bases, 7 bases remained unmatched. The CDR3 loop is CASSPWTSGGRGELFF. The CDR3 nucleotides are TGTGCCAGCAGCCCCTGGACTAGCGGGGGGAGGGGGGAGCTGTTTTTT. Together with reference TRBV9 and TRBJ2-2, the CDR3 gives the full variable domain: DSGVTQTPKHLITATGQRVTLRCSPRSGDLSVYWYQQSLDQGLQFLIQYYNGEERAKGNILERFSAQQFPDLHSELNLSSLELGDSALYFCASSPWTSGGRGELFFGEGSRLTVL.

This clonotype was counted between two and nine times. The chain joins TRBV5-8 to TRBJ2-3; TRBD1 aligns across 8 bases. Germline lookup yields CDR1 SGHTS and CDR2 YDEGEE. The CDR3 is 15 amino acids. The J segment lost 4 bases and the V segment lost 0 bases, leaving 4 bases of the junction unmatched. In DNA form, the CDR3 reads TGTGCCAGCAGCTTGGGACAGGGGCCCGCAGATACGCAGTATTTT. This sequence encodes CASSLGQGPADTQYF.

Regarding this clonotype: The conserved final phenylalanine or tryptophan is absent from the CDR3, which likely points to a read error. This rearrangement joins TRBV7-9 to TRBJ2-5; 7 positions agree with TRBD2. The CDR3 sequence is 15 residues long. Germline CDR1 is SEHNR and CDR2 is FQNEAQ (reference sequence). V was clipped by 1 base and J by 3 bases; unmatched bases: 5. CDR3 nucleotide sequence: TGTGCCAGCAGCTTAGTTGGGCTAGCGGAAGAGACCCAGTACCTC. Protein: CASSLVGLAEETQYL.

This CDR3 reads CASSFQAGHTSGTQYF. The CDR3 DNA sequence: TGTGCCAGCAGTTTTCAAGCGGGTCACACCTCAGGTACGCAGTATTTT. This sequence joins TRBV12-3 or TRBV12-4 and TRBJ2-3; D is perhaps TRBD2 (6 bases). The CDR3 loop spans 16 amino acids. Trimming took off 3 bases at V and 8 bases at J, with 21 bases between the two ends.

There are a few counts of this clonotype. The V call is TRBV7-9, the J call TRBJ2-5, with 8 bases matching TRBD2. The CDR3 consists of 12 residues. With V trimmed by 5 bases and J by 7 bases, 3 bases remained unmatched. Germline values: CDR1 SEHNR, CDR2 FQNEAQ (reference sequence). CDR3 residues: CASSGTRATQYF. In DNA, the CDR3 is TGTGCCAGCAGCGGGACTAGGGCGACCCAGTACTTC.

This clonotype showed up just once. A junction end diverges from the germline sequence, so it may reflect a read error. The chain is built from TRBV27 and TRBJ2-3; 10 nucleotides align to TRBD1. This CDR3 has 14 amino acids. Germline CDR1 MNHEY, CDR2 SMNVEV (reference sequence). As DNA, the CDR3 is TGTGCCCGCAGTGGACAGGGGGAAACAGATACGCAGTATTTT. Its protein product is CARSGQGETDTQYF.

This clonotype came up once. The conserved phenylalanine or tryptophan normally closing the CDR3 is absent here, so this likely arose from a read error. The V and J genes are TRBV7-8 and TRBJ2-1, with 12 bases lining up with TRBD2. The CDR3 is 16 residues long. Germline CDR1 SGHVS, CDR2 FQNEAQ. V dropped 1 base and J dropped 4; count of bases not matched to a gene: 2. Here the CDR3 reads CASSLGGLAGYNEQFL. Written as DNA, the CDR3 is TGTGCCAGCAGCTTAGGGGGACTAGCGGGTTACAATGAGCAGTTCCTC.

This clonotype was seen a few times. The chain couples TRBV29-1 to TRBJ2-7; D remains unclear. V dropped 2 bases and J dropped 3 bases, with 8 bases sitting between them. The CDR3 spans 12 residues. Germline CDR1 is SQVTM and CDR2 is ANQGSEA. The CDR3 coding sequence is TGCAGCGTTGAAAAGGGTAACTACGAGCAGTACTTC. Its protein product is CSVEKGNYEQYF.

This rearrangement joins TRBV20-1 to TRBJ2-7; weak D call: TRBD2 (6 bases). The ends were cut back, 0 bases at V and 0 bases at J, with 15 bases in the middle. The CDR3 sequence is 16 residues long. Germline CDR1 and CDR2: DFQATT and SNEGSKA (reference sequence). The CDR3 nucleotides read TGCAGTGCTAGAGATTCGGCGGGGATCCCCTCCTACGAGCAGTACTTC. This translates into CSARDSAGIPSYEQYF.

As to this clonotype: This may be a read error: a much more frequent sequence differs by one nucleotide. The chain joins TRBV27 to TRBJ2-7; tentative D call: TRBD2 (6 bases). Per the germline V gene, CDR1 is MNHEY and CDR2 is SMNVEV (reference sequence). This CDR3 spans 13 amino acids. The DNA of the CDR3 is TGTGCCAGCAGTTATAAAAGCGGGTACGAGCAGCACTTC. This codes for CASSYKSGYEQHF.

DNA of the CDR3: TGTGCCAGCAGTTACCGGGGGTACACCGGGGAGCTGTTTTTT. It codes for CASSYRGYTGELFF. The rearrangement uses TRBV6-5 and TRBJ2-2; possible D gene TRBD2, 6 bases. Germline loops: CDR1 MNHEY, CDR2 SVGAGI. This CDR3 contains 14 residues. With 2 bases removed from V and 3 bases from J, the gap between germline ends came to 7 bases.

On this clonotype itself: A much larger clone is a single base away; this may be a read error. This chain links TRBV6-5 with TRBJ1-1; D is uncertain. The germline CDR1 and CDR2 sequences are MNHEY and SVGAGI. Trimming took off 8 bases at V and 1 base at J, with 11 bases between the two ends. The length of the CDR3 is 13 residues. The CDR3 DNA is TGTGCCAGCGAGCCCCCTTCGAACACTGAAGCTTTCTTT. Its translation is CASEPPSNTEAFF.

In its sample, this clonotype was seen a few times. V is TRBV20-1 and J is TRBJ2-1; possibly TRBD1 or TRBD2 for D (7 bases each). Trimming cost V 0 bases and J 4 bases, with 16 bases left between them. Germline V gene lookup returns CDR1 DFQATT and CDR2 SNEGSKA (reference sequence). This CDR3 comprises 16 residues. CDR3 in DNA: TGCAGTGCTAGAGATTTAGGGAGGGGGCAATACAATGAGCAGTTCTTC. Translating it yields CSARDLGRGQYNEQFF.

This clonotype was found many times. V gene TRBV5-4 combines with J gene TRBJ1-1; D might be TRBD1 (6 bases). The CDR3 contains 16 residues. Trimming removed 1 base at V and 6 bases at J, with 19 bases between. Germline V gene data show CDR1 as SGHNT and CDR2 as YYREEE (reference sequence). In DNA, the CDR3 is TGTGCCAGCAGCTTGCCCTTGACAGGCGACAACCCTGAAGCTTTCTTT. Translated: CASSLPLTGDNPEAFF.

The rearrangement uses TRBV19 and TRBJ1-5; the match to TRBD1 covers 7 bases. CDR1 is LNHDA and CDR2 is SQIVND in the germline V gene (reference sequence). With V trimmed by 4 bases and J by 8 bases, 14 bases remained unmatched. This CDR3 has 16 amino acids. The CDR3 region is CASSTEGGRLREPQHF. The CDR3 nucleotides are TGTGCCAGTAGTACAGAAGGGGGCCGCCTTAGGGAGCCCCAGCATTTT.

V is TRBV5-6 and J is TRBJ2-2; 8 positions match TRBD1. Per the germline V gene, CDR1 is SGHDT and CDR2 is YYEEEE. The CDR3 is made up of 17 amino acids. The junction had 10 bases not matched to a gene; V was cut back by 6 bases and J by 0 bases. For the CDR3, the DNA is TGTGCCAGCAACTCCAGGGGGCGGGAATCGAACACCGGGGAGCTGTTTTTT. Residues: CASNSRGRESNTGELFF.

On this clonotype: This clone may be a read error of a much larger clone one base away. This chain joins TRBV29-1 and TRBJ2-1; TRBD2 matches 15 bases. V dropped 6 bases and J dropped 8; count of bases not matched to a gene: 11. Germline CDR1 reads SQVTM; CDR2 reads ANQGSEA. The CDR3 spans 16 residues. The chain's CDR3 is CSVVGTSGRTDDEQFF. DNA for the CDR3: TGCAGCGTGGTAGGGACTAGCGGGAGGACCGACGATGAGCAGTTCTTC.

The chain has TRBV7-9 and TRBJ2-7; 12 nucleotides align to TRBD1. This CDR3 has 14 amino acids. V was pared by 6 bases and J by 7 bases, with 7 bases of the junction left unmatched. Germline V gene data show CDR1 as SEHNR and CDR2 as FQNEAQ (reference sequence). The CDR3 loop is CASRDGTGGDEQYF. The CDR3 DNA reads TGTGCCAGCAGGGACGGGACAGGGGGCGATGAGCAGTACTTC.